The entry that follows covers one T cell receptor beta chain sequence. The specificity of this receptor is unknown. Just one base apart from a much larger clone, this may be a read error. The germline V gene (reference sequence) provides CDR1 DFQATT and CDR2 SNEGSKA. The junction carries 14 bases between V and J, which are trimmed by 0 bases and 6 bases respectively. From its cysteine to its phenylalanine, the CDR3 spans 14 amino acids. The kept DNA is CDR3 alone, 42 bases in frame from the first base. The data originate from a study of T cells in Graves' hyperthyroidism and ophthalmopathy (dated by TCRdb to between 2018 and 2020). Study-level background: Peripheral blood was sampled at the time of initial diagnosis, prior to any treatment. The 100 or so discovery patients were divided at random into training and test sets in a 7:3 ratio. An independent validation cohort of around 20 hyperthyroidism patients and over 15 patients who later progressed to ophthalmopathy tested prospective prediction of ophthalmopathy. To identify TCR V-J signatures that set the groups apart, the researchers used a discovery cohort of about a hundred patients, made up of roughly 45 with Graves' ophthalmopathy and 57 with stable Graves' hyperthyroidism. The paper describes TCR Vbeta CDR3 sequencing of 120 to 150 peripheral blood samples, made up of 43 ophthalmopathy patients, approximately 76 hyperthyroidism patients and 17 progressor patients. After blood sampling, hyperthyroidism patients were treated with methimazole at a starting dose of 30 mg daily, and ophthalmopathy patients were treated with high-dose intravenous methylprednisolone. In addition, the study compared T-cell repertoires in thyroid tissue and in blood from about 6 Graves' hyperthyroidism patients.

A patient counted as having stable Graves' hyperthyroidism if no progression to ophthalmopathy occurred over 18 months of follow-up. Hyperthyroidism patients were newly diagnosed, with disease duration under 2 months, and aged 18 to 65 years. The study excluded patients with uncontrolled infections, other autoimmune diseases, pregnancy or lactation. Diagnoses were established on the basis of clinical symptoms, serum thyroxine and TRAb, thyroid ultrasound, and orbital computed tomography. Ficoll-Paque density gradient centrifugation was used to isolate PBMCs from around 10 ml of fresh peripheral blood. Total RNA was extracted with Trizol reagent, and quality was checked on an Agilent 2100 Bioanalyzer. What the work shows at the level of the full study, not this receptor alone: Sample size was not statistically predetermined, and blinding of investigators to group allocation was not performed. Blood samples also contained most of the expanded thyroid clonotypes (frequency above 0.001), which suggests that blood repertoires may reflect thyroid immune responses. A 13 V-J signature model separated ophthalmopathy from stable hyperthyroidism, with approximately 87% sensitivity and 81.08% specificity in cross-validation and 80%/75% in testing. In validation, the model predicted progression to ophthalmopathy with just under 71% sensitivity and approximately 72% specificity, a median of about 6.7 months before onset.

Amplification of TCR beta CDR3 regions was carried out from RNA transcripts. For the first round of RT-PCR on the TCR CDR3, the HTBI primer set was used together with the Qiagen OneStep RT-PCR kit. A second multiplex PCR round built the libraries, followed by size selection and purification. The libraries were sequenced on an Illumina HiSeq2000 using paired-end 100 bp reads. The authors' analysis ran thus. SOAPnuke was used to process the raw data, removing reads that contained adapters or uncalled bases, had a mean Phred below 15, or lacked an exact match to the constant primer or identifier. COPE v1.2.5 was used to merge high-quality paired reads, and clonotypes were defined as unique nucleotide sequences. MiTCR v1.1 was used to align the clonotypes against IMGT TRBV, TRBD and TRBJ reference segments. Only V-J combinations with frequency above 0.0001, covering about 99% of repertoires, were analysed. A TCS score was defined as the ratio between F50 (clonal expansion) and ExV (chaos), using BLOSUM62-based TCRdist between CDR3 peptides within each V-J. Welch's t-statistics and random forest reduced fewer than 600 V-J features to 13, which were used in a naive Bayes classifier (R e1071). TCRdb applied fastp at Q25 and MiXCR to the public reads, then kept only in-frame beta chains. Rows matching on CDR3 protein sequence are summarized as one entry with the most common DNA and genes. TCRdb, not the original authors, processed these V and J calls. For this sample the table gives approximately 530,000 distinct CDR3 sequences, of which over 15% were detected only once. The top ten clonotypes cover 18% of the sample.

The sequence links TRBV20-1 to TRBJ1-1, with no reliable assignment of the D segment. This receptor was taken from a woman aged 18-29 years with Graves' hyperthyroidism. The specimen was blood. The CDR3 region reads CSARDGAAYAEAFF. The DNA sequence is given as TGCAGTGCTAGAGATGGAGCAGCCTACGCTGAAGCTTTCTTT.